The TCR beta chain described here comes from a study of T cell responses to AZD1222 COVID-19 vaccine. Assay: immunoSEQ multiplex PCR; the TCRdb copy retains only in-frame clones and omits some. The data show about 130,000 clones, roughly 91% seen once. Germline loops: CDR1 LGHNA, CDR2 YNFKEQ. CDR3 length: 13 amino acids. Trimming pared 2 bases from V and 0 bases from J, leaving 4 bases between. The origin of this receptor is an adult who received the AZD1222 COVID-19 vaccine. Here the sequenced sample was peripheral blood, taken 28 days after the second AZD1222 dose. The chain carries TRBV4-2 and TRBJ1-1; D is unclear. CDR3 DNA: TGTGCCAGCAGCCAATTGGTGAACACTGAAGCTTTCTTT. Its protein product is CASSQLVNTEAFF.